A selection of T cell receptor beta chains follows, all from one sample in a study of shared T cell receptors in the human thymus. TCRdb's copy holds only in-frame clones and misses some; the assay was immunoSEQ multiplex PCR. Of under 850,000 clones listed, 70% to 90% are singletons. In addition, the sample was reused for a study of human thymus T cells.

The sample comprised thymocytes. These receptors were collected from a boy younger than two with a congenital heart defect. CDR3s include the opening cysteine and the closing phenylalanine or tryptophan. A D gene is named only where the DNA matches it firmly. Not every row has a clone size; where given, it reads once, few, many or a size class.

CDR3nt: TGTGCCAGCAGCTTAGGGACTAGCAGCTACGAGCAGTACTTC; CDR3aa: CASSLGTSSYEQYF; abundance: .; v_gene: TRBV5-6; j_gene: TRBJ2-7; d_gene: TRBD2
CDR3nt: TGTGCCTGGAAGGGAGTTGCCCCTAACTATGGCTACACCTTC; CDR3aa: CAWKGVAPNYGYTF; abundance: .; v_gene: TRBV30; j_gene: TRBJ1-2; d_gene: .
CDR3nt: TGTGCCAGCAGCGCTCCAGGGTCCCGGGACAATGAGCAGTTCTTC; CDR3aa: CASSAPGSRDNEQFF; abundance: .; v_gene: TRBV5-8; j_gene: TRBJ2-1; d_gene: .
CDR3nt: TGTGCCAGCAGCAAAGGGTCGTGGACAGGGGTTTACCAAGAGACCCAGTACTTC; CDR3aa: CASSKGSWTGVYQETQYF; abundance: once; v_gene: TRBV21-1; j_gene: TRBJ2-5; d_gene: .
CDR3nt: TGTGCCAGCAGCCAGGCGTGGGAGCAGTACTTC; CDR3aa: CASSQAWEQYF; abundance: .; v_gene: TRBV7-2; j_gene: TRBJ2-7; d_gene: .
CDR3nt: TGTGCCTGGAGTGTAGTGACAGGGGAAGGATCAGATAAGCAGTATTTT; CDR3aa: CAWSVVTGEGSDKQYF; abundance: once; v_gene: TRBV30; j_gene: TRBJ2-3; d_gene: TRBD1
CDR3nt: TGTGCCAGCAGTGACTCACCCGGGACTAGCGGGAGGGCTCGGGGATACAATGAGCAGTTCTTC; CDR3aa: CASSDSPGTSGRARGYNEQFF; abundance: .; v_gene: TRBV6-4; j_gene: TRBJ2-1; d_gene: TRBD2
CDR3nt: TGTGCCAGCAGTTACACAGGGGGCGCGACTGAAGCTTTCTTT; CDR3aa: CASSYTGGATEAFF; abundance: .; v_gene: TRBV6-5; j_gene: TRBJ1-1; d_gene: TRBD1
CDR3nt: TGCGCCAGCAGCCCCGGACTAGCGGGCCAAGAGACCCAGTACTTC; CDR3aa: CASSPGLAGQETQYF; abundance: .; v_gene: TRBV4-1; j_gene: TRBJ2-5; d_gene: TRBD2
CDR3nt: TGCAGCGTTGAGTCCGGGAGGGCTGTCAACGAGCAGTACTTC; CDR3aa: CSVESGRAVNEQYF; abundance: .; v_gene: TRBV29-1; j_gene: TRBJ2-7; d_gene: TRBD2
CDR3nt: TGTGCCAGCAGTTTCACTACCTTTCGGGGGTCCTACGAGCAGTACTTC; CDR3aa: CASSFTTFRGSYEQYF; abundance: .; v_gene: TRBV28; j_gene: TRBJ2-7; d_gene: .
CDR3nt: TGTGCCAGCACTCCCCTCAGCGGGATGGCAGATACGCAGTATTTT; CDR3aa: CASTPLSGMADTQYF; abundance: .; v_gene: TRBV27; j_gene: TRBJ2-3; d_gene: TRBD2
CDR3nt: TGCAGCGTTAGGGGACAGGGTAACATTCAGTACTTC; CDR3aa: CSVRGQGNIQYF; abundance: few; v_gene: TRBV29-1; j_gene: TRBJ2-4; d_gene: TRBD1
CDR3nt: TGTGCCAGCAGCTTATGGCGGCACTCCCCTTACAATGAGCAGTTCTTC; CDR3aa: CASSLWRHSPYNEQFF; abundance: .; v_gene: TRBV11-3; j_gene: TRBJ2-1; d_gene: .
CDR3nt: TGTGCCAGCAGCCCAAACCCTGCCCTTAGCGGGGAGTGTAACGGGGAGCTGTTTTTT; CDR3aa: CASSPNPALSGECNGELFF; abundance: .; v_gene: TRBV11-2; j_gene: TRBJ2-2; d_gene: TRBD2
CDR3nt: TGTGCCAGCAGCTCCGAGCCGGGATTCCCTATTTTGCCGCAGTATTTT; CDR3aa: CASSSEPGFPILPQYF; abundance: .; v_gene: TRBV5-6; j_gene: TRBJ2-3; d_gene: .
CDR3nt: TGTGCCTGGTCCCAGGGGTCCTACGAGCAGTACTTC; CDR3aa: CAWSQGSYEQYF; abundance: .; v_gene: TRBV30; j_gene: TRBJ2-7; d_gene: .
CDR3nt: TGTGCCAGCAGGTGGACAGGGCCCCGCACAGATACGCAGTATTTT; CDR3aa: CASRWTGPRTDTQYF; abundance: .; v_gene: TRBV6-1; j_gene: TRBJ2-3; d_gene: TRBD1
CDR3nt: TGTGCCAGCAGCTTGATAGGGGGCGGTGAGCAGTTCTTC; CDR3aa: CASSLIGGGEQFF; abundance: .; v_gene: TRBV5-8; j_gene: TRBJ2-1; d_gene: TRBD1
CDR3nt: TGTGCCAGCAGCACCCTGGACTGGGCTAACTATGGCTACACCTTC; CDR3aa: CASSTLDWANYGYTF; abundance: .; v_gene: TRBV11-2; j_gene: TRBJ1-2; d_gene: .
CDR3nt: TGTGCCAGCAGAGGGCGGGGGGCGCAGGGGACTAGAGGGGGCGAGGGGACCCAGTACTTC; CDR3aa: CASRGRGAQGTRGGEGTQYF; abundance: .; v_gene: TRBV28; j_gene: TRBJ2-5; d_gene: .
CDR3nt: TGTGCCAGCAGCCGACGGACTAGCGGATCTACTAGCACAGATACGCAGTATTTT; CDR3aa: CASSRRTSGSTSTDTQYF; abundance: .; v_gene: TRBV27; j_gene: TRBJ2-3; d_gene: TRBD2
CDR3nt: TGTGCCAGCAGCCCCAGCCCCAGCGGGAAGGGCACAGATACGCAGTATTTT; CDR3aa: CASSPSPSGKGTDTQYF; abundance: .; v_gene: TRBV7-9; j_gene: TRBJ2-3; d_gene: TRBD2
CDR3nt: TGCGCCAGCAGCCCCCGACTAGCGGGTCCCTACGAGCAGTACTTC; CDR3aa: CASSPRLAGPYEQYF; abundance: once; v_gene: TRBV4-3; j_gene: TRBJ2-7; d_gene: TRBD2
CDR3nt: TGTGCCAGCAGCTCACCGCCGGGACAAAACACCGGGGAGCTGTTTTTT; CDR3aa: CASSSPPGQNTGELFF; abundance: once; v_gene: TRBV11-1; j_gene: TRBJ2-2; d_gene: .
CDR3nt: TGCGCCAGCAGCCCCCTGGGACAGCAGCGGAGCCCAATGAACACTGAAGCTTTCTTT; CDR3aa: CASSPLGQQRSPMNTEAFF; abundance: .; v_gene: TRBV4-3; j_gene: TRBJ1-1; d_gene: TRBD1
CDR3nt: TGCGCCAGCAGTTATACCACAGGGGCCATGAACACTGAAGCTTTCTTT; CDR3aa: CASSYTTGAMNTEAFF; abundance: .; v_gene: TRBV5-1; j_gene: TRBJ1-1; d_gene: TRBD1
CDR3nt: TGTGCCTGGTCCTACGAGCAGTACTTC; CDR3aa: CAWSYEQYF; abundance: .; v_gene: TRBV30; j_gene: TRBJ2-7; d_gene: .
CDR3nt: TGCGCCAGCAGGGAACCGCGGGACAGCACAGGGGATACGCAGTATTTT; CDR3aa: CASREPRDSTGDTQYF; abundance: .; v_gene: TRBV5-1; j_gene: TRBJ2-3; d_gene: .
CDR3nt: TGTGCCAGCAGCGAAGAGGGACTCCTCGACCCTGGGGCCAACGTCCTGACTTTC; CDR3aa: CASSEEGLLDPGANVLTF; abundance: .; v_gene: TRBV7-6; j_gene: TRBJ2-6; d_gene: .
CDR3nt: TGTGCCAGCAGCCCTACCGGACAGGGGGAAGAGACCCAGTACTTC; CDR3aa: CASSPTGQGEETQYF; abundance: .; v_gene: TRBV7-9; j_gene: TRBJ2-5; d_gene: TRBD1
CDR3nt: TGTGCCAGCAGTGAGGCGGGACGGATCTACGAGCAGTACTTC; CDR3aa: CASSEAGRIYEQYF; abundance: .; v_gene: TRBV2; j_gene: TRBJ2-7; d_gene: .
CDR3nt: TGTGCCAGCAGCGTCCCTGGGGGGGAGAACACAGATACGCAGTATTTT; CDR3aa: CASSVPGGENTDTQYF; abundance: .; v_gene: TRBV9; j_gene: TRBJ2-3; d_gene: TRBD2
CDR3nt: TGTGCCAGCAGCTTGGACACAGCGGAGGTCACAGATACGCAGTATTTT; CDR3aa: CASSLDTAEVTDTQYF; abundance: .; v_gene: TRBV5-8; j_gene: TRBJ2-3; d_gene: .
CDR3nt: TGTGCCAGCAGCTTGGCGCTGCGGGCCTACGAGCAGTACTTC; CDR3aa: CASSLALRAYEQYF; abundance: .; v_gene: TRBV5-5; j_gene: TRBJ2-7; d_gene: .
CDR3nt: TGTGCCAGTAGTCTCGGGACAGGGGGACAGCCCCAGCATTTT; CDR3aa: CASSLGTGGQPQHF; abundance: few; v_gene: TRBV19; j_gene: TRBJ1-5; d_gene: TRBD1
CDR3nt: TGTGCCAGCAGCTTAGCGCCGGAACCCGGGACAAAGAACACCGGGGAGCTGTTTTTT; CDR3aa: CASSLAPEPGTKNTGELFF; abundance: .; v_gene: TRBV7-8; j_gene: TRBJ2-2; d_gene: .
CDR3nt: TGCAGCGCTAGGCCTAACAGGTACAATGAGCAGTTCTTC; CDR3aa: CSARPNRYNEQFF; abundance: once; v_gene: TRBV29-1; j_gene: TRBJ2-1; d_gene: .
CDR3nt: TGCGCCAGCAGCCAAGATTGTATCACTAGCGGGTACGAGCAGTACTTC; CDR3aa: CASSQDCITSGYEQYF; abundance: .; v_gene: TRBV4-3; j_gene: TRBJ2-7; d_gene: TRBD2
CDR3nt: TGTGCCAGCAGCCCAGACGCGAGGACAGGGAGAAGCGAGCAGTACTTC; CDR3aa: CASSPDARTGRSEQYF; abundance: few; v_gene: TRBV14; j_gene: TRBJ2-7; d_gene: TRBD1
CDR3nt: TGTGCCACCAGCGGTGGCGGGAGTAATGAACAGACCCAGTACTTC; CDR3aa: CATSGGGSNEQTQYF; abundance: once; v_gene: TRBV19; j_gene: TRBJ2-5; d_gene: TRBD2
CDR3nt: TGTGCCAGCAGGCCACTAGCGGGTCATTACAATGAGCAGTTCTTC; CDR3aa: CASRPLAGHYNEQFF; abundance: .; v_gene: TRBV28; j_gene: TRBJ2-1; d_gene: TRBD2
CDR3nt: TGTGCCAGCAGCAAAGAAGCCAGGACACACATGGATACGCAGTATTTT; CDR3aa: CASSKEARTHMDTQYF; abundance: .; v_gene: TRBV21-1; j_gene: TRBJ2-3; d_gene: .
CDR3nt: TGTGCCAGTACGACCGGGAGCGGGAAGGGGACAGATACGCAGTATTTT; CDR3aa: CASTTGSGKGTDTQYF; abundance: .; v_gene: TRBV19; j_gene: TRBJ2-3; d_gene: TRBD2
CDR3nt: TGTGCCAGCAGCCCGGCCGACAGGGGGCAAGGCTACGAGCAGTACTTC; CDR3aa: CASSPADRGQGYEQYF; abundance: .; v_gene: TRBV28; j_gene: TRBJ2-7; d_gene: TRBD1
CDR3nt: TGCGCCAGCAGTGAGCGTCAGCCCCAGCATTTT; CDR3aa: CASSERQPQHF; abundance: .; v_gene: TRBV10-1; j_gene: TRBJ1-5; d_gene: .
CDR3nt: TGTGCCAGCAGCCTTGCGCCAGGGAAGTACGAGCAGTACTTC; CDR3aa: CASSLAPGKYEQYF; abundance: .; v_gene: TRBV7-6; j_gene: TRBJ2-7; d_gene: .
CDR3nt: TGTGCCACCAGCAGAGATCTCGACAGGGAGCGCGAGCAGTACTTC; CDR3aa: CATSRDLDREREQYF; abundance: .; v_gene: TRBV15; j_gene: TRBJ2-7; d_gene: TRBD1